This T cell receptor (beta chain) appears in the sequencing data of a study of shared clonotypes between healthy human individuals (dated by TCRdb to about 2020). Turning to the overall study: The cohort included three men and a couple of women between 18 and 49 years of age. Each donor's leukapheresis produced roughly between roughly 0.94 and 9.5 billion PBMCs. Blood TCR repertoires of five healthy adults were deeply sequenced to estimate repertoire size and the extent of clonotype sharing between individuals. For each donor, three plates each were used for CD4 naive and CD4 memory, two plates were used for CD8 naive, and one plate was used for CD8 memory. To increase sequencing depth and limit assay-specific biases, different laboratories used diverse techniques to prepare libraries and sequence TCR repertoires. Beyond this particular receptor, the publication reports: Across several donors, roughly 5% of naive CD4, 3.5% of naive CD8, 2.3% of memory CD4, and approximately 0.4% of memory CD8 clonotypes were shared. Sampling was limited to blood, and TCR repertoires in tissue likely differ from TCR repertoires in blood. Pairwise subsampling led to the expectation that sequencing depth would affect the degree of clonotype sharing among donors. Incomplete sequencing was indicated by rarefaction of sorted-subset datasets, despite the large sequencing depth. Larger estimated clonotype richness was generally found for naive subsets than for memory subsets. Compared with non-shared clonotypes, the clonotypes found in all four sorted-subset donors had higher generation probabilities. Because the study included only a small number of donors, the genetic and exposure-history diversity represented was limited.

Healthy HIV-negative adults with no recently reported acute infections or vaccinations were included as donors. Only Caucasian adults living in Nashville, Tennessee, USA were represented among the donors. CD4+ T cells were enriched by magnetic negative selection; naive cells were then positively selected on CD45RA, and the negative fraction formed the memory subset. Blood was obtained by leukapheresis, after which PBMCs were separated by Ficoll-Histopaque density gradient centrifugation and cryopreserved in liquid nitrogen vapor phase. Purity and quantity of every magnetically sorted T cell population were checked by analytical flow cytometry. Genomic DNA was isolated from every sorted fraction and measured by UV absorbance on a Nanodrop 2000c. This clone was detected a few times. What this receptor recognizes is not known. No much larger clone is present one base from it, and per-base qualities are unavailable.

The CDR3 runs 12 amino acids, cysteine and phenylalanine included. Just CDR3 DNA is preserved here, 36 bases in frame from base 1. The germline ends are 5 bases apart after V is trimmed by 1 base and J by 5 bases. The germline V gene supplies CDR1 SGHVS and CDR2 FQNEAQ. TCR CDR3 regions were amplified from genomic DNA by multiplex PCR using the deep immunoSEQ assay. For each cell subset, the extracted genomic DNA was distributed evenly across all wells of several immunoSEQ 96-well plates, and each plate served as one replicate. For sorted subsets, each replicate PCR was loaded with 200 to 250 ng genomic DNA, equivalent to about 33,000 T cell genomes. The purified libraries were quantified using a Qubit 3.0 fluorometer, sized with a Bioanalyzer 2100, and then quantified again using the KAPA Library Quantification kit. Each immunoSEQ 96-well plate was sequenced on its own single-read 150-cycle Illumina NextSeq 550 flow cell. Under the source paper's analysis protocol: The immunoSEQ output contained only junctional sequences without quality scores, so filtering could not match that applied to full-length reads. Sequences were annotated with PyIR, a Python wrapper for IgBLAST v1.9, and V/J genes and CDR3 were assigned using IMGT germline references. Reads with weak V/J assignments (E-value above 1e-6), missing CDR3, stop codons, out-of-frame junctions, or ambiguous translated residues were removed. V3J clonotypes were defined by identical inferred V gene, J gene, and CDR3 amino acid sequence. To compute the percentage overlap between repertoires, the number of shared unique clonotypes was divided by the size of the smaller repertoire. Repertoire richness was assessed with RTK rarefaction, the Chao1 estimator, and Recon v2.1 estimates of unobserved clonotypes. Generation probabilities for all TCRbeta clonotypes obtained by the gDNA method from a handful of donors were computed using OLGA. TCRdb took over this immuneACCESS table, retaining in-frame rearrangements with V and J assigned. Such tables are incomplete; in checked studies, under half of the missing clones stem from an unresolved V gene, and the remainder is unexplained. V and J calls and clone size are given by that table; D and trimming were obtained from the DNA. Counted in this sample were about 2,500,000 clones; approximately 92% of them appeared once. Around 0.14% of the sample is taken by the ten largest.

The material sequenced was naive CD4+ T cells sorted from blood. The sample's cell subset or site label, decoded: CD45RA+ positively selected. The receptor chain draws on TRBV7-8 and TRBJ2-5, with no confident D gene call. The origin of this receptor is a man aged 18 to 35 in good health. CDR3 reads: CASSLVLETQYF. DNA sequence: TGTGCCAGCAGCTTAGTATTGGAGACCCAGTACTTC.